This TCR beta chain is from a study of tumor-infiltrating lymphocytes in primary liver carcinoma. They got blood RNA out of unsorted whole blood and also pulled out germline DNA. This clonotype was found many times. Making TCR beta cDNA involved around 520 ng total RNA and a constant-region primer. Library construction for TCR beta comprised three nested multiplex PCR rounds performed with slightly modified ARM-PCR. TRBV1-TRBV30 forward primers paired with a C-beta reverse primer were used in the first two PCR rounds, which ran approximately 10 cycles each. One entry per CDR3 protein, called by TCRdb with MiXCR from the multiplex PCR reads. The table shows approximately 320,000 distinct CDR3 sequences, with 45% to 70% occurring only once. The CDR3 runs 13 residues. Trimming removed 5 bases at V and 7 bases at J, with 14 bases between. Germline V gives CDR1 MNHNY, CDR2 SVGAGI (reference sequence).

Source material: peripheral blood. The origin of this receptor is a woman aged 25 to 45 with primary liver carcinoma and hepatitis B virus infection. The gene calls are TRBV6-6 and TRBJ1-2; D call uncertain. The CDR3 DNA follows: TGTGCCAGCAGTGGGTCAGGTTTGGGTGGCTACACCTTC. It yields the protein CASSGSGLGGYTF.